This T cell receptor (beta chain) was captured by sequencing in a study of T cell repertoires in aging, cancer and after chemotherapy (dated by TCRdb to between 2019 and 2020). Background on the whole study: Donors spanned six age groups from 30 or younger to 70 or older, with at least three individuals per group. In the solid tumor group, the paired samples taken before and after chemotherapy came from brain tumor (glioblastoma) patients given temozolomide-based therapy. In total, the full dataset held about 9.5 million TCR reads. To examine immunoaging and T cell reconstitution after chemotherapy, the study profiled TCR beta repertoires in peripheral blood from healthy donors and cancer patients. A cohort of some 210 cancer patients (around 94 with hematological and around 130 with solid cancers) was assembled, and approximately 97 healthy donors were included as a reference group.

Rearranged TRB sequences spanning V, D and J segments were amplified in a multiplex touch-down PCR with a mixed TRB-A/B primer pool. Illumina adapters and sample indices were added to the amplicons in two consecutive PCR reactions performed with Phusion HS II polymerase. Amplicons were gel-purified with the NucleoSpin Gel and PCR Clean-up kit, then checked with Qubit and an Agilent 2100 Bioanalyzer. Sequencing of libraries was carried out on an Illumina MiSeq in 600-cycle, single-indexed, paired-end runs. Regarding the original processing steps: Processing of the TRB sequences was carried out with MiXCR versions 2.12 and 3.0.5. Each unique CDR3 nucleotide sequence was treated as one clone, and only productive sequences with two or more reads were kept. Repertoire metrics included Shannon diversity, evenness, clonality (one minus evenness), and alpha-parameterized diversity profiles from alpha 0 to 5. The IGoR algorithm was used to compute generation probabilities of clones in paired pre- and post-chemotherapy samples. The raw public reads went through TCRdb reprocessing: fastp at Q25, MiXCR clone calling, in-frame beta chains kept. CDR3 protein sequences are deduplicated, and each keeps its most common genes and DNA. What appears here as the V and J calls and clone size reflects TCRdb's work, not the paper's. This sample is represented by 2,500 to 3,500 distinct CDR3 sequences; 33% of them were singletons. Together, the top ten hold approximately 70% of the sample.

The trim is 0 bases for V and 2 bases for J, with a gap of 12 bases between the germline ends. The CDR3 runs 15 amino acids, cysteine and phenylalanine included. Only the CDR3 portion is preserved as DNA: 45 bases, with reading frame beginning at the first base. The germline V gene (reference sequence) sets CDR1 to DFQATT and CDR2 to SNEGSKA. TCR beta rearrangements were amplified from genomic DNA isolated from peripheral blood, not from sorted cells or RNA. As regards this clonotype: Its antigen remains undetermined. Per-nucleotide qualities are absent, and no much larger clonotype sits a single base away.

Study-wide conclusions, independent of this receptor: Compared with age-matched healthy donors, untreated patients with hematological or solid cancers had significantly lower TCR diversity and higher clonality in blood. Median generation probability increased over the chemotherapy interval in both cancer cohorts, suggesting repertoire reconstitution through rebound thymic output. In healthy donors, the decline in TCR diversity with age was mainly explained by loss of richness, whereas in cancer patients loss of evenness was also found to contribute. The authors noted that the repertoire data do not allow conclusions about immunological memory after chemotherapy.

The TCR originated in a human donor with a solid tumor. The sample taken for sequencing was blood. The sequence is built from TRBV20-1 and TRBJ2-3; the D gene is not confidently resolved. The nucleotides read TGCAGTGCTAGAGATAGGGATACAAACACAGATACGCAGTATTTT. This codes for CSARDRDTNTDTQYF.